This T cell receptor beta chain originates from a study of T cells expressing NK-cell markers. Notes on this clonotype: The antigen is not known.

CDR1 and CDR2 (germline): DFQATT, SNEGSKA (reference sequence). CDR3 size: 14 residues. General study points: Roughly six donors carried dominant NKG2C+ clonotypes that made up roughly 1.0-8% of their CD8+ T cells.

Reprocessing the 5' RACE reads, TCRdb reports a single entry for every CDR3 protein and omits DNA. This specimen shows roughly 23,000 distinct CDR3 sequences; the ten leading clones hold approximately 53%. This chain links TRBV20-1 with TRBJ2-3; TCRdb's assignment of TRBD1 cannot be checked, as there is no DNA. This clonotype was obtained from a man between 18 and 69 years old in good health. Specimen: blood T cells: a sorted CD56 or NKG2C T cell subset, CD4+ or CD8+ T cells, or bulk PBMC T cells (not recorded which). CDR3: CSAPRGGSTDTQYF.